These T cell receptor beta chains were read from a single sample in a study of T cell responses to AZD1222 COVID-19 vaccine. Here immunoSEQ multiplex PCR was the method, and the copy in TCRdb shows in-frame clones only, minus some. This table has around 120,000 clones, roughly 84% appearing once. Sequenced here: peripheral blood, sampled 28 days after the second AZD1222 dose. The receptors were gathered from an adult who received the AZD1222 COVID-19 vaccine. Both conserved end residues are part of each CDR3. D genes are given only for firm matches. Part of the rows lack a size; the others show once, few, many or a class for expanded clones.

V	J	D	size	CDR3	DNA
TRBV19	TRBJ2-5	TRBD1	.	CASRAGTGVRETQYF	TGTGCCAGTAGAGCCGGGACAGGGGTCCGGGAGACCCAGTACTTC
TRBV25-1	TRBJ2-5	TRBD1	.	CASSDMRQGQETQYF	TGTGCCAGCAGTGACATGCGACAGGGGCAAGAGACCCAGTACTTC
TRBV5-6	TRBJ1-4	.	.	CASSLGPLFGELFF	TGTGCCAGCAGCTTGGGTCCCTTGTTTGGAGAACTGTTTTTT
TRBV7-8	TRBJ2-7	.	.	CASNAKGPSYEQYF	TGTGCCAGCAACGCTAAGGGACCAAGCTACGAGCAGTACTTC
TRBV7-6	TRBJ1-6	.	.	CASSLTAGPVISPLHF	TGTGCCAGCAGCTTAACTGCGGGACCGGTTATCTCACCCCTCCACTTT
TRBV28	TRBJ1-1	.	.	CASSFPHRATEAFF	TGTGCCAGCAGTTTCCCGCACAGGGCCACTGAAGCTTTCTTT
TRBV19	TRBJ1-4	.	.	CASRQFNEKLFF	TGTGCCAGCAGACAGTTTAATGAAAAACTGTTTTTT
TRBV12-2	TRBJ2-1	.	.	CASRLAIPRKDYNEQFF	TGTGCAAGTCGCTTAGCGATTCCCAGGAAAGACTACAATGAGCAGTTCTTC
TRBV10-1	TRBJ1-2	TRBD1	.	CASSGQGSRGYTF	TGCGCCAGCAGTGGACAGGGGAGCCGGGGCTACACCTTC
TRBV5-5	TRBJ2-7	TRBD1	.	CASSVTGAVSNEQYF	TGTGCCAGCAGCGTCACAGGGGCCGTATCCAACGAGCAGTACTTC
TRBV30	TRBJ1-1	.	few	CAWSVPGLSTEAFF	TGTGCCTGGAGTGTACCGGGCCTAAGTACTGAAGCTTTCTTT
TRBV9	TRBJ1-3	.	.	CASSVHIGGQLPNTIYF	TGTGCCAGCAGCGTACACATAGGAGGACAGTTGCCCAACACCATATATTTT
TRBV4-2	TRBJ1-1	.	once	CASSQDYGGGTEAFF	TGTGCCAGCAGCCAAGATTACGGGGGCGGAACTGAAGCTTTCTTT
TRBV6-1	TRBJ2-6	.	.	CASSEPPGVGSGANVLTF	TGTGCCAGCAGTGAACCTCCGGGGGTTGGATCTGGGGCCAACGTCCTGACTTTC
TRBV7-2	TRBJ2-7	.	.	CASSLDLANTIEQYF	TGTGCCAGCAGCTTAGACCTAGCGAACACAATTGAGCAGTACTTC
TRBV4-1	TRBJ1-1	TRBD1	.	CASSQGTGGGYRSEAFF	TGCGCCAGCAGCCAAGGCACAGGGGGCGGGTACCGTAGTGAGGCTTTCTTT
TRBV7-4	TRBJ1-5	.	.	CASSLTVRGYQPQHF	TGTGCCAGCAGCTTGACCGTAAGAGGCTATCAGCCCCAGCATTTT
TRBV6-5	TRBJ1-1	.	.	CASNWHENTEAFF	TGTGCCAGCAATTGGCACGAGAACACTGAAGCTTTCTTT
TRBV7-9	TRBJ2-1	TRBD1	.	CASSFQGAHNEQFF	TGTGCCAGCAGCTTCCAGGGGGCCCACAATGAGCAGTTCTTC
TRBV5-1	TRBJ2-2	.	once	CASSYNFVRGAGELFF	TGCGCCAGCAGCTACAATTTTGTGAGAGGGGCCGGGGAGCTGTTTTTT
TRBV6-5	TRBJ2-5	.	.	CASNPRGQETQYF	TGTGCCAGCAATCCAAGAGGCCAAGAGACCCAGTACTTC
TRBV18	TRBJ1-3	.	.	CASSPVRERPGNTIYF	TGTGCCAGCTCACCTGTGAGGGAACGGCCTGGAAACACCATATATTTT
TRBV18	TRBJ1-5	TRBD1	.	CASSVDRVAQPQHF	TGTGCCAGCTCCGTGGACAGGGTGGCTCAGCCCCAGCATTTT
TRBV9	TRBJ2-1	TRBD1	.	CASSEGQYNEQFF	TGTGCCAGCAGCGAGGGACAGTACAATGAGCAGTTCTTC
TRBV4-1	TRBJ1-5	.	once	CASSQEGRREPQHF	TGCGCCAGCAGCCAAGAGGGTAGGCGGGAGCCCCAGCATTTT
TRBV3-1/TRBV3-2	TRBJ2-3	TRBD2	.	CASSQIAGGRSTDTQYF	TGTGCCAGCAGCCAAATAGCGGGGGGGCGGAGCACAGATACGCAGTATTTT
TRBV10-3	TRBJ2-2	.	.	CAISESIITGELFF	TGTGCCATCAGTGAGTCTATAATAACCGGGGAGCTGTTTTTT
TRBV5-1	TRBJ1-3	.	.	CASSLLGNTIYF	TGCGCCAGCAGCTTGCTTGGAAACACCATATATTTT
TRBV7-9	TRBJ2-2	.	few	CASNGDDRGELFF	TGTGCCAGCAATGGGGATGACAGGGGGGAGCTGTTTTTT
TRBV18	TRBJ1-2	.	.	CASSPSGGNYGYTF	TGTGCCAGCTCACCGTCGGGAGGGAACTATGGCTACACCTTC
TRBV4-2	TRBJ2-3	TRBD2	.	CASSQEFPGLAAPDTQYF	TGTGCCAGCAGCCAAGAATTCCCGGGACTAGCGGCGCCAGATACGCAGTATTTT
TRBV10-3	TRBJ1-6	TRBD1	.	CAISEPDRGPLNSPLHF	TGTGCCATCAGTGAGCCGGACAGGGGCCCCCTTAATTCACCCCTCCACTTT
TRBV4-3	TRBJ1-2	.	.	CASSQDRGGGYTF	TGCGCCAGCAGCCAAGACAGGGGTGGTGGCTACACCTTC
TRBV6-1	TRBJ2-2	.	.	CASSEETGNTGELFF	TGTGCCAGCAGTGAAGAGACAGGGAACACCGGGGAGCTGTTTTTT
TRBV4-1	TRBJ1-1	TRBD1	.	CASSHDRQGGNTEAFF	TGCGCCAGCAGCCACGATAGACAGGGCGGGAACACTGAAGCTTTCTTT
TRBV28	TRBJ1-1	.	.	CASTENTEAFF	TGTGCCAGCACCGAGAACACTGAAGCTTTCTTT
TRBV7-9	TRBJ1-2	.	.	CASSPLSFGYTF	TGTGCCAGCAGCCCATTATCGTTTGGCTACACCTTC
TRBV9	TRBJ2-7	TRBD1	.	CASSPRQGASSYEQYF	TGTGCCAGCAGCCCAAGACAGGGAGCAAGCTCCTACGAGCAGTACTTC
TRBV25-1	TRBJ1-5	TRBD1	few	CASSGPGDRGRGPQHF	TGTGCCAGCAGTGGCCCCGGGGACAGGGGGAGGGGGCCCCAGCATTTT
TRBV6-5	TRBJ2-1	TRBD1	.	CASRTGTDYNEQFF	TGTGCCAGCAGAACCGGGACAGACTACAATGAGCAGTTCTTC